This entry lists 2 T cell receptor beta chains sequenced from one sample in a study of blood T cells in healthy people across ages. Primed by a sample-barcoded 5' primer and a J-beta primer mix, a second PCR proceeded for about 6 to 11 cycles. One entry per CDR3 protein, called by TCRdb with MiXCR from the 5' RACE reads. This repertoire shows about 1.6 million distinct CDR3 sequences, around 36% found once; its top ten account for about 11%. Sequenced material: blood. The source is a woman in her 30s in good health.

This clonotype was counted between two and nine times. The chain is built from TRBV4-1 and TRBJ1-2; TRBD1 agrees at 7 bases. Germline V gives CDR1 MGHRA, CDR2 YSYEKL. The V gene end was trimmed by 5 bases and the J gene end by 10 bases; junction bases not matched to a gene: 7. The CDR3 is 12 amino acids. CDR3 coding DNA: TGCGCCAGCAGCTCTCGACAGGGACACTACACCTTC. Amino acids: CASSSRQGHYTF.

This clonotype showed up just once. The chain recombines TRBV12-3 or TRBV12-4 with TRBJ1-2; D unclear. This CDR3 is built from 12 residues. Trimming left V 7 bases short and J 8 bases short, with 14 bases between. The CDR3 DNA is TGTGCCAGCAAGTTGACCGCCGCGGGCTACACCTTC. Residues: CASKLTAAGYTF.